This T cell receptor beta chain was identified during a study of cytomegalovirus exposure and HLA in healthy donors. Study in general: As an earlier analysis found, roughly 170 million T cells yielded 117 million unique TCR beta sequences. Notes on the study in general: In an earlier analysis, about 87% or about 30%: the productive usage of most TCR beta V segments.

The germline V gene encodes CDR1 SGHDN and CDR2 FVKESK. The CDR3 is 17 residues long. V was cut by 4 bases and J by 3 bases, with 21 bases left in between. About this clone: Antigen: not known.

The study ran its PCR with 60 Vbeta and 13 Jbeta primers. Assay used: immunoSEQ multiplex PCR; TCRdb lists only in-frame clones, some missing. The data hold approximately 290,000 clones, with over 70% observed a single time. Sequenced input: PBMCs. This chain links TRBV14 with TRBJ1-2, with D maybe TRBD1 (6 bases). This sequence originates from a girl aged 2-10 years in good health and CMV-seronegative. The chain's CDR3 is CASSLRRGGSLYYGYTF. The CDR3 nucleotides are TGTGCCAGCAGCCTTCGAAGGGGGGGGTCCCTATACTATGGCTACACCTTC.